A single sample is the source of the 18 T cell receptor beta chains below, sequenced in a study of blood T cell repertoires in COVID-19 (dated by TCRdb to 2018 to 2020). The library was prepared using the immunoSEQ multiplex PCR assay. TCRdb took over this immuneACCESS table, retaining in-frame rearrangements with V and J assigned. Such tables are incomplete; in checked studies, under half of the missing clones stem from an unresolved V gene, and the remainder is unexplained. This sample holds around 340,000 clones; around nine tenths were observed only once. The ten top clones hold roughly 3.9% of the sample. The sequenced sample consisted of peripheral blood. These receptors all stem from a woman in her fifties or sixties with COVID-19, enrolled during active disease.

This sequence joins TRBV30 and TRBJ1-1; D is unclear. The CDR3 length is 13 residues. Looked up from germline, CDR1 is GTSNPN and CDR2 is SVGIG (reference sequence). V lost 4 bases and J lost 0, with 9 bases in between. As DNA, the CDR3 is TGTGCCTGGAACGCCGGGTTGAACACTGAAGCTTTCTTT. It yields the protein CAWNAGLNTEAFF.

The chain is built from TRBV20-1 and TRBJ1-2; D perhaps matches TRBD1 (5 bases). The germline CDR1 and CDR2 sequences are DFQATT and SNEGSKA (reference sequence). Trimming removed 6 bases at V and 5 bases at J, with 10 bases between. The CDR3 extends over 11 amino acids. CDR3 bases: TGCAGTGCCGGGGGGAAGTATGGCTACACCTTC. Translating gives CSAGGKYGYTF.

The V call is TRBV29-1, the J call TRBJ1-1, with D possibly matching TRBD1 (6 bases). Deletions cut 3 bases from V and 0 bases from J, with 8 bases between. The V gene's germline CDR1 is SQVTM and CDR2 ANQGSEA. The CDR3 covers 13 residues. Here the CDR3 DNA reads TGCAGCGTTGACAGGGGTTTGAACACTGAAGCTTTCTTT. As protein: CSVDRGLNTEAFF.

The chain couples TRBV18 to TRBJ2-1; D remains ambiguous. Germline CDR1 is KGHSH and CDR2 is LQKENI. This CDR3 contains 16 residues. The V end lost 0 bases, the J end lost 0 bases, and 9 bases lay between the germline ends. CDR3 nucleotides: TGTGCCAGCTCACCACCGCGGCAGAGCTCCTACAATGAGCAGTTCTTC. This sequence encodes CASSPPRQSSYNEQFF.

This chain connects TRBV13 to TRBJ2-3; the match to TRBD2 covers 9 bases. Germline V lookup: CDR1 PRHDT, CDR2 FYEKMQ (reference sequence). V dropped 5 bases and J dropped 2; count of bases not matched to a gene: 8. The CDR3 has 16 amino acids. This CDR3 reads CASSLRLADHTDTQYF. The CDR3 DNA reads as TGTGCCAGCAGCCTGAGACTAGCGGATCACACAGATACGCAGTATTTT.

This clone occurred a few times. The chain joins TRBV7-9 to TRBJ1-4; D is unresolved. The CDR3 spans 12 residues. Germline CDR1 is SEHNR and CDR2 is FQNEAQ (reference sequence). V shed 8 bases and J shed 0 bases, with 4 bases lying between them. The CDR3 sequence is CASAPTNEKLFF. CDR3 DNA sequence: TGTGCCAGCGCGCCAACTAATGAAAAACTGTTTTTT.

CDR3 sequence reads: CASAVPRQPQHF. In DNA form, the CDR3 reads TGTGCCAGCGCAGTACCTAGACAGCCCCAGCATTTT. The chain carries TRBV5-3 and TRBJ1-5, with D hard to call. TRBV5-3 is marked as an open reading frame, function uncertain. There are 12 residues in the CDR3. V shed 8 bases and J shed 7 bases, with 13 bases lying between them.

This rearrangement joins TRBV7-3 to TRBJ2-3, with D perhaps matching TRBD1 (6 bases). Trimming stripped 5 bases from V and 9 bases from J, with 9 bases between. Germline lookup yields CDR1 SGHTA and CDR2 FQGTGA. The CDR3 has 11 residues. CDR3 loop: CASSGGQTQYF. CDR3 bases: TGTGCCAGCAGCGGGGGACAAACGCAGTATTTT.

The V call is TRBV24-1, the J call TRBJ1-2; TRBD1 agrees at 7 bases. J gave up 8 bases and V 4 bases, and 6 bases lay outside the gene matches. Germline values: CDR1 KGHDR, CDR2 SFDVKD. The length of the CDR3 is 13 residues. The DNA for the CDR3 is TGTGCCACCAGTGAGTCCGACAGGGCCGGCTACACCTTC. The encoded protein is CATSESDRAGYTF.

The chain combines TRBV19 with TRBJ1-1; TRBD1 matches 10 bases. The germline CDR1 and CDR2 sequences are LNHDA and SQIVND (reference sequence). The J segment lost 1 base and the V segment lost 9 bases, leaving 8 bases of the junction unmatched. CDR3 length equals 15 residues. Written as DNA, the CDR3 is TGTGCCAGCAGAGACAGGGGGCGAGGGAACACTGAAGCTTTCTTT. Its translation is CASRDRGRGNTEAFF.

This clone was observed a handful of times. The rearrangement joins TRBV30 to TRBJ1-4; D gene ambiguous. Looked up from germline, CDR1 is GTSNPN and CDR2 is SVGIG (reference sequence). The CDR3 extends over 12 amino acids. Trimming took 2 bases from V and 8 from J, leaving 9 bases between them. This CDR3 is CAWSSGGEKLFF. CDR3 bases: TGTGCCTGGAGTTCGGGCGGGGAAAAACTGTTTTTT.

A few counts support this clone. J is TRBJ1-4 and V is TRBV5-1; D uncertain. The V gene lost 0 bases and the J gene lost 6 bases, with 9 bases spanning the gap. This CDR3 has 14 amino acids. Germline V gives CDR1 SGHRS, CDR2 YFSETQ. The CDR3, as DNA: TGCGCCAGCAGCTTGGACAGAGCCCATGAAAAACTGTTTTTT. Protein product: CASSLDRAHEKLFF.

The chain links TRBV5-1 to TRBJ2-3, with 7 bases that match TRBD1. Germline V lookup: CDR1 SGHRS, CDR2 YFSETQ. The CDR3 runs 16 residues. Losses at the gene ends were 3 bases for V and 1 base for J; bases not matched to a gene: 8. CDR3 nucleotide sequence: TGCGCCAGCAGCTGGGCAGGGGGTTCAGGCACAGATACGCAGTATTTT. Translation gives CASSWAGGSGTDTQYF.

The rearrangement uses TRBV6-2 or TRBV6-3 and TRBJ2-2; the match to TRBD1 covers 10 bases. Losses at the gene ends were 6 bases for V and 8 bases for J; bases not matched to a gene: 9. This CDR3 spans 15 amino acids. The V gene's germline CDR1 is MNHEY and CDR2 SVGEGT. This CDR3 reads CASSPPGTGVGELFF. CDR3 coding DNA: TGTGCCAGCAGCCCCCCCGGGACAGGGGTTGGGGAGCTGTTTTTT.

This chain connects TRBV2 to TRBJ1-1; 7 nucleotides line up with TRBD1. The CDR3 length is 14 residues. V gave up 6 bases and J gave up 0 bases; unmatched junction bases: 4. Germline-derived CDR1 and CDR2 are SNHLY and FYNNEI. For the CDR3, the DNA is TGTGCCAGCAGGACAGGGAGCCTGAACACTGAAGCTTTCTTT. Translated, it gives CASRTGSLNTEAFF.

V is TRBV9 and J is TRBJ2-1, with D maybe TRBD2 (5 bases). The CDR3 contains 15 residues. V was cut by 4 bases and J by 7 bases, with 18 bases left in between. Germline V gives CDR1 SGDLS, CDR2 YYNGEE. CDR3 nucleotide sequence: TGTGCCAGCAGCCCCCGACTGCTCTCGGGGAATGAGCAGTTCTTC. It is translated as CASSPRLLSGNEQFF. Complete variable domain (other parts from reference TRBV9 and TRBJ2-1): DSGVTQTPKHLITATGQRVTLRCSPRSGDLSVYWYQQSLDQGLQFLIQYYNGEERAKGNILERFSAQQFPDLHSELNLSSLELGDSALYFCASSPRLLSGNEQFFGPGTRLTVL.

The V call is TRBV19, the J call TRBJ1-2; D is uncertain. This CDR3 contains 12 residues. The germline CDR1 and CDR2 sequences are LNHDA and SQIVND (reference sequence). V dropped 0 bases and J dropped 11 bases, with 10 bases sitting between them. This CDR3 is CASSIDPELYTF. CDR3 coding DNA: TGTGCCAGTAGTATAGATCCCGAGTTGTACACCTTC. Full variable domain (remainder filled in from reference TRBV19 and TRBJ1-2): DGGITQSPKYLFRKEGQNVTLSCEQNLNHDAMYWYRQDPGQGLRLIYYSQIVNDFQKGDIAEGYSVSREKKESFPLTVTSAQKNPTAFYLCASSIDPELYTFGSGTRLTVV.

V usage is TRBV11-1 and J usage is TRBJ1-1; 7 positions agree with TRBD1. Trimming took 5 bases from V and 5 from J; bases not matched to a gene: 14. CDR1 is SGHAT, CDR2 FQDESV, per germline (reference sequence). The CDR3 sequence is 16 residues long. CDR3 in DNA: TGTGCCAGCAGCGATCTGCAGGGGGGTTCGAGGACTGAAGCTTTCTTT. This sequence encodes CASSDLQGGSRTEAFF. Looking up the rest from reference TRBV11-1 and TRBJ1-1 gives the full variable domain: EAEVAQSPRYKITEKSQAVAFWCDPISGHATLYWYRQILGQGPELLVQFQDESVVDDSQLPKDRFSAERLKGVDSTLKIQPAELGDSAMYLCASSDLQGGSRTEAFFGQGTRLTVV.